The rows below give T cell receptor beta chains drawn from one sample of a study of T-cell reconstitution after alpha-beta-depleted transplantation in children. TCRdb itself ran the PCR reads through MiXCR, one entry per CDR3 protein. Among approximately 400,000 distinct CDR3 sequences listed, about 11% were seen once. The sequencing used PBMCs from the stem cell graft donor, collected from the stem cell graft. Receptor source: a human donor who donated a stem cell graft to a child with acute myeloid leukemia. The CDR3 runs from the conserved cysteine through the conserved F or W. The D gene is left open where the match is weak. Some rows mark clone size as missing; the rest say once, few, many or name a class of expanded clone.

CDR3nt: TGTGCCAGCACCCTCCTGGGACGGGAGTATGGCTACACCTTC
CDR3aa: CASTLLGREYGYTF
d_gene: NA
abundance: NA
v_gene: TRBV12-3/TRBV12-4
j_gene: TRBJ1-2

CDR3nt: TGCAGTGCTAGAGAATTTGAGTGGAGCTACAATGAGCAGTTCTTC
CDR3aa: CSAREFEWSYNEQFF
d_gene: NA
abundance: few
v_gene: TRBV20-1
j_gene: TRBJ2-1

CDR3nt: TGTGCCAGCACCTTAACAGGGGCCTACGAGCAGTACTTC
CDR3aa: CASTLTGAYEQYF
d_gene: TRBD1
abundance: few
v_gene: TRBV28
j_gene: TRBJ2-7

CDR3nt: TGTGCCAGCAGCTTAGTGGGAGGTGGCTACACCTTC
CDR3aa: CASSLVGGGYTF
d_gene: NA
abundance: many
v_gene: TRBV7-8
j_gene: TRBJ1-2

CDR3nt: TGTGCCAGCAGTTTCCTCGGGGAACAGGGTTCGGCTAATGAAAAACTGTTTTTT
CDR3aa: CASSFLGEQGSANEKLFF
d_gene: NA
abundance: NA
v_gene: TRBV12-3/TRBV12-4
j_gene: TRBJ1-4

CDR3nt: TGCGCCAGCAGCTTGGCGGGACAGGGTGACCCCTACGAGCAGTACTTC
CDR3aa: CASSLAGQGDPYEQYF
d_gene: TRBD1
abundance: few
v_gene: TRBV5-1
j_gene: TRBJ2-7

CDR3nt: TGCGCCAGCAGCTTCCCTAGCGGGGGGGCCGAGGAGCAGTTCTTC
CDR3aa: CASSFPSGGAEEQFF
d_gene: TRBD2
abundance: many
v_gene: TRBV5-1
j_gene: TRBJ2-1

CDR3nt: TGTGCCAGCAGCCCTCGGACTAGCGGGAGCTGGAACACCGGGGAGCTGTTTTTT
CDR3aa: CASSPRTSGSWNTGELFF
d_gene: TRBD2
abundance: many
v_gene: TRBV11-2
j_gene: TRBJ2-2

CDR3nt: TGCGCCAGCAGCTCCGACGGCGCGGGAGGGGCCAAAAACATTCAGTACTTC
CDR3aa: CASSSDGAGGAKNIQYF
d_gene: TRBD2
abundance: many
v_gene: TRBV5-1
j_gene: TRBJ2-4

CDR3nt: TGTGCCAGCACCGACAGGCTACCCAACACTGAAGCTTTCTTT
CDR3aa: CASTDRLPNTEAFF
d_gene: NA
abundance: few
v_gene: TRBV2
j_gene: TRBJ1-1